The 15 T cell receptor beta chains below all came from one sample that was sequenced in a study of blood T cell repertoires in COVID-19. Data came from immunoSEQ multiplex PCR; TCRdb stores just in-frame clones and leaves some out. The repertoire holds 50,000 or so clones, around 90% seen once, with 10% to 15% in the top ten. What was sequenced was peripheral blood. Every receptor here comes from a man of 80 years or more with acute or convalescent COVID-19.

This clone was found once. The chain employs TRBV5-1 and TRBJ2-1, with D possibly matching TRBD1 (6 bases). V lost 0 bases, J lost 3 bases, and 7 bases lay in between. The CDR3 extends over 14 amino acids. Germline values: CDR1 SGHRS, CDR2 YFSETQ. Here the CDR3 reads CASSLDRVYNEQFF. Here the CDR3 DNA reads TGCGCCAGCAGCTTGGACAGGGTCTACAATGAGCAGTTCTTC. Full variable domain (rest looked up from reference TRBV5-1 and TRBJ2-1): KAGVTQTPRYLIKTRGQQVTLSCSPISGHRSVSWYQQTPGQGLQFLFEYFSETQRNKGNFPGRFSGRQFSNSRSEMNVSTLELGDSALYLCASSLDRVYNEQFFGPGTRLTVL.

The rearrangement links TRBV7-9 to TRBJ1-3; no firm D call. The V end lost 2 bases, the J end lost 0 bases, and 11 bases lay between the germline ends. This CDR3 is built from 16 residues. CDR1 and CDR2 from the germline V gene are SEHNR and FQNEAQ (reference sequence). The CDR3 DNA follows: TGTGCCAGCAGCTTATTTCAGTCTTACTCTGGAAACACCATATATTTT. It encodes CASSLFQSYSGNTIYF.

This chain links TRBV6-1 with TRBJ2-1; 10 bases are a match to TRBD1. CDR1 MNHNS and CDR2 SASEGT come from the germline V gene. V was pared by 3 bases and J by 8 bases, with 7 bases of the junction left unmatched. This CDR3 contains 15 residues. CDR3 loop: CASSEGQGPGDEQFF. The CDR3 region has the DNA TGTGCCAGCAGTGAGGGACAGGGGCCCGGGGATGAGCAGTTCTTC.

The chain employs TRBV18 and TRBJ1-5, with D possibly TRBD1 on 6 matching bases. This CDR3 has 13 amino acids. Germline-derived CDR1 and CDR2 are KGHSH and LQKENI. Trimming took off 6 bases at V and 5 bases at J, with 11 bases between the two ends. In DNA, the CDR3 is TGTGCCAGCTCGTACAGGGTGGATCAGCCCCAGCATTTT. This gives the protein CASSYRVDQPQHF.

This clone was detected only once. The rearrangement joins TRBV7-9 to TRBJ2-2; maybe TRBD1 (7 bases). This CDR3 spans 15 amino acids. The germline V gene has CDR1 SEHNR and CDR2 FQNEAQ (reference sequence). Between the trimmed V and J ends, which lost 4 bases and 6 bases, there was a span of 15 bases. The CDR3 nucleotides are TGTGCCAGCAGCTGGGGGGACAGACCGTCCGGGGAGCTGTTTTTT. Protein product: CASSWGDRPSGELFF. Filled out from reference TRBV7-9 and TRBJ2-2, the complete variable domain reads DTGVSQNPRHKITKRGQNVTFRCDPISEHNRLYWYRQTLGQGPEFLTYFQNEAQLEKSRLLSDRFSAERPKGSFSTLEIQRTEQGDSAMYLCASSWGDRPSGELFFGEGSRLTVL.

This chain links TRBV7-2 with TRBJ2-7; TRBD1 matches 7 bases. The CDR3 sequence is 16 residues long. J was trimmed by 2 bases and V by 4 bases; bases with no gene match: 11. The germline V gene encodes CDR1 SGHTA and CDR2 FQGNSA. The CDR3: CASSYSYRGSPYEQYF. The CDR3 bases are TGTGCCAGCAGCTATTCATACAGGGGCTCTCCCTACGAGCAGTACTTC.

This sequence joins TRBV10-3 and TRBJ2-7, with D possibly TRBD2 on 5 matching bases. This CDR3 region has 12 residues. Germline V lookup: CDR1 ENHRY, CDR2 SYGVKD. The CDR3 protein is CGSERGSYEQYF. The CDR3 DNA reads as TGTGGCAGCGAACGGGGCTCCTACGAGCAGTACTTC.

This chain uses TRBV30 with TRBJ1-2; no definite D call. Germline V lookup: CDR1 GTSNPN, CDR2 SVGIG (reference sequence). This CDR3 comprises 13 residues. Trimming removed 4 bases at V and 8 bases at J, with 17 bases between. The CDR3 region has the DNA TGTGCCTGGACTCCGCCCGGGAAATTCGGCTACACCTTC. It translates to CAWTPPGKFGYTF.

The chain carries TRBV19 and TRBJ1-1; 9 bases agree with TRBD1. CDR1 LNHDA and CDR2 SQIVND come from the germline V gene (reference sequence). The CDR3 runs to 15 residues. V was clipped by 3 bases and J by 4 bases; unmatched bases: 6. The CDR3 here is CASSMRGQGSTEAFF. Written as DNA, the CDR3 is TGTGCCAGTAGTATGCGGGGACAGGGTTCCACTGAAGCTTTCTTT.

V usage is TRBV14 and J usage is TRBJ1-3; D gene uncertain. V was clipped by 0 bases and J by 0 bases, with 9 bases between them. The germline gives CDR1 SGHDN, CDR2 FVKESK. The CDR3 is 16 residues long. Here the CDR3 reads CASSQDSGVSGNTIYF. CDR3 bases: TGTGCCAGCAGCCAAGATTCAGGCGTCTCTGGAAACACCATATATTTT.

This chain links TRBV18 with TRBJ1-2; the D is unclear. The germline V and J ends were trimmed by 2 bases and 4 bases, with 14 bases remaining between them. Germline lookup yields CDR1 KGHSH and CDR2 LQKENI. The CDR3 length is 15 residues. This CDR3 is CASSPGRSLGYGYTF. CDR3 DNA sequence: TGTGCCAGCTCACCAGGCCGTAGCCTTGGCTATGGCTACACCTTC.

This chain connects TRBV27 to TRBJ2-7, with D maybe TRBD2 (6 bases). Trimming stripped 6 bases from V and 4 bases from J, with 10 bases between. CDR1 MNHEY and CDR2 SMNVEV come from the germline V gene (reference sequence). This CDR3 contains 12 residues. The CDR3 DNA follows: TGTGCCAGCAGGGCCGGGGGTTACGAGCAGTACTTC. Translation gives CASRAGGYEQYF.

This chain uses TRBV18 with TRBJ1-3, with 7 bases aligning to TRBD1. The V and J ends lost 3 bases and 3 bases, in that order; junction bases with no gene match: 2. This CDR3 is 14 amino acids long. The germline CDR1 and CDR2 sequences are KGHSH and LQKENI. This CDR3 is CASSPGTVGNTIYF. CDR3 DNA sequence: TGTGCCAGCTCACCCGGGACAGTTGGAAACACCATATATTTT.

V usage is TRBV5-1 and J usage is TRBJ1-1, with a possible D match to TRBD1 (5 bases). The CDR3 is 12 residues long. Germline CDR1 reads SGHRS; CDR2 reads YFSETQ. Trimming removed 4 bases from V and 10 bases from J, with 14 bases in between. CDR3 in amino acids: CASSPSGGAAFF. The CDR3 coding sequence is TGCGCCAGCAGCCCTTCCGGGGGTGCAGCTTTCTTT.

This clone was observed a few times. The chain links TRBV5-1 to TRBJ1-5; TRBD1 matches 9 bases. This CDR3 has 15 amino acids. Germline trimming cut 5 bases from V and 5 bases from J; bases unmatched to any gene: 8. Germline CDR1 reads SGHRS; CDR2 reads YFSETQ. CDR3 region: CASSLQGASYQPQHF. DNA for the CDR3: TGCGCCAGCAGTTTACAGGGGGCATCTTATCAGCCCCAGCATTTT. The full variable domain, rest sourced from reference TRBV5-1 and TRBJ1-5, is KAGVTQTPRYLIKTRGQQVTLSCSPISGHRSVSWYQQTPGQGLQFLFEYFSETQRNKGNFPGRFSGRQFSNSRSEMNVSTLELGDSALYLCASSLQGASYQPQHFGDGTRLSIL.